This T cell receptor (beta chain) was sequenced during a study of T cells in Graves' hyperthyroidism and ophthalmopathy. Many counts were recorded for this clonotype. Per germline, CDR1 MNHEY and CDR2 SMNVEV (reference sequence). Deletions cut 4 bases from V and 7 bases from J, with 13 bases between. This CDR3 is 14 amino acids long. The source material, RNA transcripts, was used to amplify TCR beta CDR3 regions. The TCR CDR3 was amplified in a first-round RT-PCR using the HTBI primer set. Each CDR3 protein gets one entry after TCRdb re-called the multiplex PCR reads with MiXCR. The repertoire has about 520,000 distinct CDR3 sequences, roughly a quarter of them found once; the top ten carry about 11%.

The sample comprised blood. The rearrangement joins TRBV27 to TRBJ2-2, with a weak D call TRBD1 (5 bases). The receptor's source is a woman in her 30s with Graves' ophthalmopathy. In DNA, the CDR3 is TGTGCCAGCAGTTACAGGTCAGGTGACGGGGAGCTGTTTTTT. Amino acid sequence: CASSYRSGDGELFF.